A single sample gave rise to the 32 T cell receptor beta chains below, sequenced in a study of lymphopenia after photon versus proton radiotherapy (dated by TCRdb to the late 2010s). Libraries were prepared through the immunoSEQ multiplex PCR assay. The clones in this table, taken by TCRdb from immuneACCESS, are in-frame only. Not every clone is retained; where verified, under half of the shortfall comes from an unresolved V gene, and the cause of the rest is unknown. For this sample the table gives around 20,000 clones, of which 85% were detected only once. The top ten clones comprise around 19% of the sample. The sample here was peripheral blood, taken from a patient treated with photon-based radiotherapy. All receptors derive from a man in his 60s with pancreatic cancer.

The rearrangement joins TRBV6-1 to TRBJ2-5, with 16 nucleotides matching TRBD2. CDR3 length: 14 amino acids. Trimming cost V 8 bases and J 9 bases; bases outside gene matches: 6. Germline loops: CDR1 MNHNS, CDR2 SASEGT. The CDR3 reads CASGTSGGAEAQYF. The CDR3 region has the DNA TGTGCCAGCGGGACTAGCGGGGGGGCGGAGGCCCAGTACTTC.

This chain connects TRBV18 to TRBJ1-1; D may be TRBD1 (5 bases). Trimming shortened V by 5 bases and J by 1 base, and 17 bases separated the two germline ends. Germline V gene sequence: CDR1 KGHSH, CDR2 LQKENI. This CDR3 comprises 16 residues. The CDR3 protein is CASSWDFMGRNTEAFF. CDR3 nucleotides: TGTGCCAGCTCATGGGACTTTATGGGGAGGAACACTGAAGCTTTCTTT. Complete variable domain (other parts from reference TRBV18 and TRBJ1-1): NAGVMQNPRHLVRRRGQEARLRCSPMKGHSHVYWYRQLPEEGLKFMVYLQKENIIDESGMPKERFSAEFPKEGPSILRIQQVVRGDSAAYFCASSWDFMGRNTEAFFGQGTRLTVV.

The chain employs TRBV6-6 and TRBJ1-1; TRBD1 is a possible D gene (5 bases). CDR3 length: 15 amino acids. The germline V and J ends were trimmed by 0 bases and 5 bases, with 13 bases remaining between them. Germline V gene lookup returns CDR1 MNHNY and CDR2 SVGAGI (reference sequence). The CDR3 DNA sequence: TGTGCCAGCAGTTACTCGGTCCAGGGAGGGACTGAAGCTTTCTTT. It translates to CASSYSVQGGTEAFF.

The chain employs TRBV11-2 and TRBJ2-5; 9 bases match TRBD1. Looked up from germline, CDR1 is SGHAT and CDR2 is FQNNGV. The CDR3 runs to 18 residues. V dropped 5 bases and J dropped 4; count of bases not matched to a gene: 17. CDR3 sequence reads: CASSPVPGQGSKGETQYF. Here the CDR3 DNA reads TGTGCCAGCAGCCCGGTCCCGGGACAGGGTTCGAAGGGAGAGACCCAGTACTTC.

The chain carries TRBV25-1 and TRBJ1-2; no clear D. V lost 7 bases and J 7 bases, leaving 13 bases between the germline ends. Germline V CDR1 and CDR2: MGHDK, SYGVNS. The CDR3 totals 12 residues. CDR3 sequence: CASKQPPAGYTF. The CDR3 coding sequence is TGTGCCAGCAAACAGCCGCCGGCTGGCTACACCTTC.

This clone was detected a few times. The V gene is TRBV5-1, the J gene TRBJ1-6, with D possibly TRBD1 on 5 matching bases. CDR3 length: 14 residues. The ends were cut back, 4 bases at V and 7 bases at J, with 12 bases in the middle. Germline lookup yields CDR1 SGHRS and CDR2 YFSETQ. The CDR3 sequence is CASSPRGDNSPLHF. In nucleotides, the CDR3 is TGCGCCAGCAGCCCAAGGGGAGACAATTCACCCCTCCACTTT.

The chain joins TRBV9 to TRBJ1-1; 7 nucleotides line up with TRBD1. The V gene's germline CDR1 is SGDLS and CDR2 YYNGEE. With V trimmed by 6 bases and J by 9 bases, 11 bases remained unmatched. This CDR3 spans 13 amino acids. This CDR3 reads CASTKQPGQKAFF. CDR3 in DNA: TGTGCCAGCACCAAACAGCCGGGACAGAAAGCTTTCTTT.

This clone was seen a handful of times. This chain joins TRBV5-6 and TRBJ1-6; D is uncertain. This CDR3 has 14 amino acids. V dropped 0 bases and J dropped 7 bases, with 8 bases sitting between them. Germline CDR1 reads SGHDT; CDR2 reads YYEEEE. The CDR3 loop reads CASSLGSANSPLHF. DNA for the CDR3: TGTGCCAGCAGCTTGGGCTCAGCGAATTCACCCCTCCACTTT.

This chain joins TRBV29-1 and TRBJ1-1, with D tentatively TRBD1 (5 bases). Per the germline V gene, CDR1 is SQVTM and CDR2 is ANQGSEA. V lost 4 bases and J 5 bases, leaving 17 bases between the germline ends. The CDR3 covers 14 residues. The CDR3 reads CSVAPGVWGTEAFF. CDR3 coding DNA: TGCAGCGTTGCCCCAGGTGTGTGGGGGACTGAAGCTTTCTTT.

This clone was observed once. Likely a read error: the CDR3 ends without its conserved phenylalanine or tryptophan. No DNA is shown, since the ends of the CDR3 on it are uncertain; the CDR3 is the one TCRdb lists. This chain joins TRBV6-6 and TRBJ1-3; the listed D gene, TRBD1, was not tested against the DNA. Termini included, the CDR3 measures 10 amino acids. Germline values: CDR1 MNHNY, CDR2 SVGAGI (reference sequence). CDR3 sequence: CASTTDGTGA.

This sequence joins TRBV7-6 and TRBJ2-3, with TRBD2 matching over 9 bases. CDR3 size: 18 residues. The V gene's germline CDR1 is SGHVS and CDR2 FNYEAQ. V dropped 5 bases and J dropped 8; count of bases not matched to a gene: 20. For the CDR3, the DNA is TGTGCCAGCAGCCAGCCCACTAGCGGGCTGACTAGAGGTCTTACGCAGTATTTT. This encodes CASSQPTSGLTRGLTQYF.

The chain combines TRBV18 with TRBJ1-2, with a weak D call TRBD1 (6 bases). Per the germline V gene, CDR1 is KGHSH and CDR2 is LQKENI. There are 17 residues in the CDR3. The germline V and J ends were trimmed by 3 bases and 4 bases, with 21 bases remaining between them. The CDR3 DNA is TGTGCCAGCTCACCCCAGGTAGATTACAGGGCCACCTATGGCTACACCTTC. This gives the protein CASSPQVDYRATYGYTF.

Here the CDR3 DNA reads TGTGCCATCAGAGGGCGGGCGGACACTGAAGCTTTCTTT. Translated: CAIRGRADTEAFF. The chain combines TRBV10-3 with TRBJ1-1; D gene unclear. CDR3 length: 13 amino acids. Per germline, CDR1 ENHRY and CDR2 SYGVKD. With 6 bases removed from V and 3 bases from J, the gap between germline ends came to 11 bases.

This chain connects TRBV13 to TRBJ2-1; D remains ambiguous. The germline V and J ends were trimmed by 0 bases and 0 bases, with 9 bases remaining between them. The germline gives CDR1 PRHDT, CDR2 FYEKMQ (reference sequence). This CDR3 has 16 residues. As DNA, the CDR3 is TGTGCCAGCAGCTTAGGCGTGCGGAGCTCCTACAATGAGCAGTTCTTC. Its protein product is CASSLGVRSSYNEQFF.

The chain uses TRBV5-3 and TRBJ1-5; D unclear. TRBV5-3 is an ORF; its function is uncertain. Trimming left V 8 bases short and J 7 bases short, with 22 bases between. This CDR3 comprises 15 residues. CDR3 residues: CASSQDQTIPQPQHF. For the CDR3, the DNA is TGTGCCAGCAGCCAAGATCAGACTATCCCCCAGCCCCAGCATTTT.

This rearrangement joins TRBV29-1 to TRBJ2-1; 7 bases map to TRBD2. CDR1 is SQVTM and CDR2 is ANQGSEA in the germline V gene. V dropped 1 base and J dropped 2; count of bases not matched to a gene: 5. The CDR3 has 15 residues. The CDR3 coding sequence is TGCAGCGTTGAAGGAGAGCGGGAAGCCTACAATGAGCAGTTCTTC. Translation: CSVEGEREAYNEQFF.

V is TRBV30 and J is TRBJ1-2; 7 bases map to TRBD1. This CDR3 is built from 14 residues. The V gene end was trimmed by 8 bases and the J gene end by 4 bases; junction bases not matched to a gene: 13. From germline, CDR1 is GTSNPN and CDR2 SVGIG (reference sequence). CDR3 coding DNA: TGTGCCGGGGACCGACAGGGAGGGATCTATGGCTACACCTTC. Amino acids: CAGDRQGGIYGYTF.

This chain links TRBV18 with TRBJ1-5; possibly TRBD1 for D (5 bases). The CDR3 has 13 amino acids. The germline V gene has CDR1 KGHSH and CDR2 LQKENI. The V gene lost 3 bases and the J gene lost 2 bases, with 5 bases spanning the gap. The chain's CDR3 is CASSPGRNQPQHF. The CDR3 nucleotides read TGTGCCAGCTCACCGGGGCGCAATCAGCCCCAGCATTTT.

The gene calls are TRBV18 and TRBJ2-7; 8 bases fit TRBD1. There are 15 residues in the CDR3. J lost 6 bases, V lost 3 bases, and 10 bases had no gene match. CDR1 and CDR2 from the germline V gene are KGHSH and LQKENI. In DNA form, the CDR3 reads TGTGCCAGCTCACCGCTAGGACAGGGTTTGGGCGAGCAGTACTTC. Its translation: CASSPLGQGLGEQYF.

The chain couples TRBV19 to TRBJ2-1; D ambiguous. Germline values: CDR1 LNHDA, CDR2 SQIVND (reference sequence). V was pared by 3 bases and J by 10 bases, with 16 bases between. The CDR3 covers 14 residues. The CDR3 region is CASSINPARVEQFF. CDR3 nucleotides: TGTGCCAGTAGTATCAATCCCGCAAGGGTCGAGCAGTTCTTC.

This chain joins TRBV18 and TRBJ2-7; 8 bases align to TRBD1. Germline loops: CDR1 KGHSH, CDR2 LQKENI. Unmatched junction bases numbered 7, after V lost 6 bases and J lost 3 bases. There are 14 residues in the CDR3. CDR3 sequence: CASSPTGGNYEQYF. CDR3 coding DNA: TGTGCCAGCTCCCCTACAGGGGGTAACTACGAGCAGTACTTC. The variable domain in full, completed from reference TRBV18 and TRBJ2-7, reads NAGVMQNPRHLVRRRGQEARLRCSPMKGHSHVYWYRQLPEEGLKFMVYLQKENIIDESGMPKERFSAEFPKEGPSILRIQQVVRGDSAAYFCASSPTGGNYEQYFGPGTRLTVT.

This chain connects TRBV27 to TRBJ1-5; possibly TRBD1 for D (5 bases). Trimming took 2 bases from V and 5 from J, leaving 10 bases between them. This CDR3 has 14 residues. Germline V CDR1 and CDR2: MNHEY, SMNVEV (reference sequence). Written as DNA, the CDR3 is TGTGCCAGCAGTTTACAACAGGACTATCAGCCCCAGCATTTT. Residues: CASSLQQDYQPQHF.

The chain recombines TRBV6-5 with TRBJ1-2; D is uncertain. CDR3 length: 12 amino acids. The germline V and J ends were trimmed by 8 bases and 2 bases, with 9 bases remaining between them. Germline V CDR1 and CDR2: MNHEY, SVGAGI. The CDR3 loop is CASLSGNYGYTF. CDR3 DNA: TGTGCCAGCCTGTCAGGCAACTATGGCTACACCTTC.

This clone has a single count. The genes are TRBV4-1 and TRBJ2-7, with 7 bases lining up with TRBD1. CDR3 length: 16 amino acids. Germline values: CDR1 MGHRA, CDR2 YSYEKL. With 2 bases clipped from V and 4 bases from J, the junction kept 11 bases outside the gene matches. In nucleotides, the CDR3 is TGCGCCAGCAGCCAAAAGGACAGGCCCCAAGGGTACGAGCAGTACTTC. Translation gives CASSQKDRPQGYEQYF.

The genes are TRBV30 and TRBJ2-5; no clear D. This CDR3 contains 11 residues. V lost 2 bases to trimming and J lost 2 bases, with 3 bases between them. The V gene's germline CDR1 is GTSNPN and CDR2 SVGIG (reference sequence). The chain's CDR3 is CAWSPQETQYF. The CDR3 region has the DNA TGTGCCTGGAGTCCGCAAGAGACCCAGTACTTC.

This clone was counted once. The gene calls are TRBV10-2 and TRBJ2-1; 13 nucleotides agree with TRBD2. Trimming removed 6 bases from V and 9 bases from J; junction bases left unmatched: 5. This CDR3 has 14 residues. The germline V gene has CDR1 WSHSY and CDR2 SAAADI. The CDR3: CASRLAGGPFEQFF. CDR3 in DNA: TGCGCCAGCAGACTAGCGGGGGGGCCCTTTGAGCAGTTCTTC.

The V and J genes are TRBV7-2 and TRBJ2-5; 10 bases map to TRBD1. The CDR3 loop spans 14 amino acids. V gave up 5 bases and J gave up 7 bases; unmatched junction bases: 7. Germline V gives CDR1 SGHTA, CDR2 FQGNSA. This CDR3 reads CASSVLDRGRTQYF. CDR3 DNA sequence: TGTGCCAGCAGCGTCCTCGACAGGGGGCGGACCCAGTACTTC. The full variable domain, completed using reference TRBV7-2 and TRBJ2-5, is GAGVSQSPSNKVTEKGKDVELRCDPISGHTALYWYRQSLGQGLEFLIYFQGNSAPDKSGLPSDRFSAERTGGSVSTLTIQRTQQEDSAVYLCASSVLDRGRTQYFGPGTRLLVL.

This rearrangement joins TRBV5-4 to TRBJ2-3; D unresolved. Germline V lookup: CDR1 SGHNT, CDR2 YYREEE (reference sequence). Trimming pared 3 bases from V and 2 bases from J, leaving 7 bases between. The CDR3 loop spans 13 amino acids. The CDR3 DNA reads TGTGCCAGCAGCTACCAGGTCACAGATACGCAGTATTTT. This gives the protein CASSYQVTDTQYF.

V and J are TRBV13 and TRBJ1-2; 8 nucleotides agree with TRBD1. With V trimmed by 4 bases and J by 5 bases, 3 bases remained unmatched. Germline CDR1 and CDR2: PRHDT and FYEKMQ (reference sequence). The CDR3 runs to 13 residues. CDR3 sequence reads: CASSSRTGYGYTF. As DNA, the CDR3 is TGTGCCAGCAGCTCCAGGACAGGGTATGGCTACACCTTC.

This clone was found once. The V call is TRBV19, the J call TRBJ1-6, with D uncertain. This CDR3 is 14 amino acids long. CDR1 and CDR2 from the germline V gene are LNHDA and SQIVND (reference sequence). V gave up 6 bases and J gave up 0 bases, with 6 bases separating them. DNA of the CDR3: TGTGCCAGTAGCTACAGCTCCTATAATTCACCCCTCCACTTT. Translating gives CASSYSSYNSPLHF.

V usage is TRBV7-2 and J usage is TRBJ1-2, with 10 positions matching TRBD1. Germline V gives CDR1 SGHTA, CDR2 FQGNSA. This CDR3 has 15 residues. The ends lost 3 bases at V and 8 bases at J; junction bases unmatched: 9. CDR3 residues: CASSLAVGTGAGYTF. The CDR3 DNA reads TGTGCCAGCAGCTTGGCTGTCGGGACAGGGGCCGGCTACACCTTC. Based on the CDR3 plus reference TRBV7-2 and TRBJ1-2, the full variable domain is GAGVSQSPSNKVTEKGKDVELRCDPISGHTALYWYRQSLGQGLEFLIYFQGNSAPDKSGLPSDRFSAERTGGSVSTLTIQRTQQEDSAVYLCASSLAVGTGAGYTFGSGTRLTVV.

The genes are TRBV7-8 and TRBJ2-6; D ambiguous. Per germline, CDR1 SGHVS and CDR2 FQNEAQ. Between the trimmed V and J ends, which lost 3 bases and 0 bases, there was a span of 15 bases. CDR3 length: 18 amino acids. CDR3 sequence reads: CASSFNQQILSGANVLTF. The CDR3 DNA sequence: TGTGCCAGCAGCTTTAACCAACAAATACTCTCTGGGGCCAACGTCCTGACTTTC. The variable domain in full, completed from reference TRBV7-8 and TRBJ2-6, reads GAGVSQSPRYKVAKRGQDVALRCDPISGHVSLFWYQQALGQGPEFLTYFQNEAQLDKSGLPSDRFFAERPEGSVSTLKIQRTQQEDSAVYLCASSFNQQILSGANVLTFGAGSRLTVL.